This T cell receptor (beta chain) came from a study of T cells in localized non-small cell lung cancer. Clones were sequenced by immunoSEQ multiplex PCR, and TCRdb holds only the in-frame ones, with some missing. In the table there are around 83,000 clones, roughly 89% of which are singletons. The CDR3 length is 12 residues. V dropped 6 bases and J dropped 8 bases, with 13 bases sitting between them. CDR1 and CDR2 from the germline V gene are MNHEY and SMNVEV (reference sequence). This receptor was identified in a man aged 40 to 75 with stage I squamous cell lung carcinoma. This specimen consisted of peripheral blood, obtained before any cancer treatment. The V and J genes are TRBV27 and TRBJ1-2; D is unresolved. In DNA, the CDR3 is TGTGCCAGCAGGGTAAAGCTGGGGGGCTACACCTTC. Amino acids: CASRVKLGGYTF.